A selection of T cell receptor beta chains follows, all from one sample in a study of PD-1 blockade in classical Hodgkin lymphoma. Sequencing used immunoSEQ multiplex PCR; TCRdb keeps in-frame clones, though not all of them. This table holds around 9,900 clones, more than 85% found once. The specimen comprised peripheral blood mononuclear cells (PBMCs), sampled at baseline. These receptors came from a human donor with classical Hodgkin lymphoma. Each CDR3 is given with its conserved first and last residue. A D gene is named only where the DNA matches it firmly. Not every row has a clone size; where given, it reads once, few, many or a size class.

TRBV19,NA,NA,TRBJ2-7,CATLEGEGYEQYF,TGTGCCACCCTGGAGGGAGAGGGCTACGAGCAGTACTTC
TRBV4-2,TRBD2,NA,TRBJ2-3,CASSQASGRTDTQYF,TGTGCCAGCAGCCAAGCTAGCGGGCGCACAGATACGCAGTATTTT
TRBV30,NA,NA,TRBJ2-7,CAWSGAYEQYF,TGTGCCTGGAGCGGGGCCTACGAGCAGTACTTC
TRBV18,NA,NA,TRBJ1-6,CASSPNRVSPLHF,TGTGCCAGCTCACCGAACAGGGTTTCACCCCTCCACTTT
TRBV7-3,NA,NA,TRBJ2-7,CASSRDSSYEQYF,TGTGCCAGCAGCAGGGACTCGTCCTACGAGCAGTACTTC
TRBV6-6,NA,NA,TRBJ2-2,CASSYGPNTGELFF,TGTGCCAGCAGTTACGGCCCGAACACCGGGGAGCTGTTTTTT
TRBV6-6,TRBD2,once,TRBJ2-7,CASSYSASGSYVKQYF,TGTGCCAGCAGTTACTCGGCTAGCGGGAGCTACGTCAAGCAGTACTTC
TRBV29-1,NA,NA,TRBJ2-7,CSVEDQGYYEQYF,TGCAGCGTTGAAGATCAGGGCTACTACGAGCAGTACTTC
TRBV6-6,TRBD1,NA,TRBJ1-5,CASSLWTGSQPQHF,TGTGCCAGCAGTTTGTGGACAGGGAGTCAGCCCCAGCATTTT
TRBV6-1,NA,NA,TRBJ1-5,CASSDILGYYSNQPQHF,TGTGCCAGCAGTGACATCCTAGGGTACTATAGCAATCAGCCCCAGCATTTT
TRBV19,NA,NA,TRBJ2-5,CASGPHQETQYF,TGTGCCAGTGGGCCACACCAAGAGACCCAGTACTTC
TRBV5-1,NA,NA,TRBJ1-1,CASSYLPLIGVVTEAFF,TGCGCCAGCAGCTACCTCCCCCTGATCGGGGTTGTCACTGAAGCTTTCTTT
TRBV9,TRBD2,NA,TRBJ2-5,CASSVEGAGEQETQYF,TGTGCCAGCAGCGTAGAAGGAGCGGGAGAACAAGAGACCCAGTACTTC
TRBV29-1,NA,NA,TRBJ2-7,CSVGAGGGYEQYF,TGCAGCGTTGGGGCCGGGGGCGGCTACGAGCAGTACTTC
TRBV5-1,NA,NA,TRBJ2-3,CASHDGGGHVSYF,TGCGCCAGCCATGATGGGGGAGGCCATGTTTCGTATTTT
TRBV5-6,TRBD1,NA,TRBJ2-7,CASSRGDRGLVYEQYF,TGTGCCAGCAGCCGGGGGGACAGGGGGTTAGTTTACGAGCAGTACTTC
TRBV19,NA,NA,TRBJ2-7,CASSMQIRGGHATYEQYF,TGTGCCAGTAGTATGCAAATTCGCGGCGGCCACGCTACCTACGAGCAGTACTTC
TRBV19,NA,NA,TRBJ2-7,CASTPGLTFYEQYF,TGTGCCAGTACACCGGGACTCACCTTTTACGAGCAGTACTTC
TRBV7-8,NA,NA,TRBJ2-7,CASSLARAASEQYF,TGTGCCAGCAGCTTAGCGCGGGCTGCGAGCGAGCAGTACTTC
TRBV6-5,TRBD1,NA,TRBJ2-1,CASSYAGGPNEQFF,TGTGCCAGCAGTTACGCAGGGGGTCCCAATGAGCAGTTCTTC
TRBV5-4,TRBD2,once,TRBJ2-1,CASSRGTSGASYNEQFF,TGTGCCAGCAGCCGGGGGACTAGCGGTGCCTCCTACAATGAGCAGTTCTTC
TRBV11-3,NA,NA,TRBJ1-5,CASSYSSTVGNQPQHF,TGTGCCAGCAGCTATTCTTCGACAGTGGGCAATCAGCCCCAGCATTTT
TRBV27,NA,NA,TRBJ1-4,CASSLGLGLNEKLFF,TGTGCCAGCAGTTTAGGGTTGGGTCTTAATGAAAAACTGTTTTTT
TRBV6-1,TRBD2,NA,TRBJ2-3,CASSSTGGADTQYF,TGTGCCAGCAGTTCGACTGGGGGGGCAGATACGCAGTATTTT
TRBV19,TRBD1,NA,TRBJ2-6,CAGGDRGRSGANVLTF,TGTGCCGGAGGGGACAGGGGGCGATCTGGGGCCAACGTCCTGACTTTC
TRBV27,TRBD2,NA,TRBJ2-1,CASNKLAGGPNEQFF,TGTGCCAGCAATAAACTAGCGGGAGGGCCCAATGAGCAGTTCTTC
TRBV6-6,NA,once,TRBJ2-7,CASSYHLADSSYEQYF,TGTGCCAGCAGTTACCACCTAGCGGACAGCTCCTACGAGCAGTACTTC
TRBV11-3,TRBD2,NA,TRBJ2-1,CASRSTSGRAGSYNEQFF,TGTGCCAGCAGGTCCACTAGCGGGAGGGCCGGATCCTACAATGAGCAGTTCTTC
TRBV14,TRBD1,NA,TRBJ2-7,CASSRPGTGSTGRQYEQYF,TGTGCCAGCAGCCGACCCGGGACAGGGTCTACAGGCAGGCAGTACGAGCAGTACTTC
TRBV5-1,TRBD2,once,TRBJ2-7,CASGNLAGGSYEQYF,TGCGCCAGCGGGAATCTAGCGGGAGGAAGCTACGAGCAGTACTTC
TRBV28,NA,few,TRBJ1-2,CASGTLDGSTF,TGTGCCAGCGGGACCCTCGACGGTAGCACCTTC
TRBV15,NA,NA,TRBJ2-7,CATSRAPYKKAYEQYF,TGTGCCACCAGCAGAGCCCCATACAAGAAAGCCTACGAGCAGTACTTC
TRBV6-1,NA,NA,TRBJ2-7,CASSENRGEQYF,TGTGCCAGCAGTGAAAACCGTGGGGAGCAGTACTTC
TRBV9,NA,NA,TRBJ2-3,CASSTGQGTDTQYF,TGTGCCAGCAGCACAGGACAAGGCACAGATACGCAGTATTTT
TRBV5-5,TRBD1,NA,TRBJ1-1,CASSLGTGKENTEAFF,TGTGCCAGCAGCTTGGGGACAGGGAAAGAGAACACTGAAGCTTTCTTT
TRBV7-9,NA,NA,TRBJ2-3,CASSLLGAGRTDTQYF,TGTGCCAGCAGCCTACTAGGAGCGGGCCGGACAGATACGCAGTATTTT
TRBV5-1,TRBD1,NA,TRBJ2-2,CASSFQGAGIGELFF,TGCGCCAGCAGCTTCCAGGGGGCGGGCATCGGGGAGCTGTTTTTT
TRBV5-1,TRBD1,once,TRBJ2-2,CASSIGQAWSWAGELFF,TGCGCCAGCAGCATAGGACAGGCTTGGTCATGGGCCGGGGAGCTGTTTTTT
TRBV29-1,TRBD1,NA,TRBJ2-7,CSVLTRSTGVEQYF,TGCAGCGTTCTCACCCGTTCGACAGGGGTCGAGCAGTACTTC
TRBV30,NA,NA,TRBJ1-6,CAVRTDSSYNSPLHF,TGTGCTGTCCGGACAGACAGCTCCTATAATTCACCCCTCCACTTT
TRBV5-1,NA,NA,TRBJ2-7,CASSLFQGVYEQYF,TGCGCCAGCAGCTTATTCCAGGGAGTCTACGAGCAGTACTTC
TRBV4-1,NA,NA,TRBJ2-3,CASSHPPRAQYF,TGCGCCAGCAGCCACCCACCCCGGGCGCAGTATTTT
TRBV6-6,NA,NA,TRBJ1-4,CASMRDRDEKLFF,TGTGCCAGCATGCGGGACCGGGATGAAAAACTGTTTTTT
TRBV5-4,NA,NA,TRBJ1-2,CASHPGQRESYGYTF,TGTGCCAGTCACCCTGGACAGAGAGAGTCCTATGGCTACACCTTC
TRBV13,NA,once,TRBJ2-5,CASRQEGEETQYF,TGTGCCAGCAGACAAGAGGGTGAAGAGACCCAGTACTTC
TRBV27,TRBD1,NA,TRBJ1-4,CASSLGTGLNEKLFF,TGTGCCAGCAGTTTAGGGACAGGTCTTAATGAAAAACTGTTTTTT
TRBV2,NA,NA,TRBJ2-5,CASSGVSNGETQYF,TGTGCCAGCAGTGGAGTCTCTAACGGTGAGACCCAGTACTTC
TRBV12-5,NA,NA,TRBJ1-6,CASGTGNSYNSPLHF,TGTGCTAGTGGTACAGGCAACTCCTATAATTCACCCCTCCACTTT
TRBV28,NA,NA,TRBJ2-7,CASSSSGAGIYEQYF,TGTGCCAGCAGTAGTAGCGGCGCTGGGATCTACGAGCAGTACTTC
TRBV4-1,NA,NA,TRBJ2-7,CASSLGGTGGEQYF,TGCGCCAGCAGCCTTGGAGGCACAGGAGGCGAGCAGTACTTC
TRBV14,TRBD2,NA,TRBJ2-7,CASSQDSSGKSYEQYF,TGTGCCAGCAGCCAAGATAGTAGCGGGAAATCTTACGAGCAGTACTTC
TRBV29-1,TRBD2,once,TRBJ2-1,CSVGSLAGGPGEQFF,TGCAGCGTTGGGTCTTTAGCGGGAGGGCCGGGTGAGCAGTTCTTC
TRBV18,NA,NA,TRBJ2-7,CASSRSGATSYEQYF,TGTGCCAGCTCACGCTCCGGGGCGACGTCCTACGAGCAGTACTTC
TRBV5-1,NA,NA,TRBJ1-1,CASSLEYKLNTEAFF,TGCGCCAGCAGCTTGGAATACAAACTGAACACTGAAGCTTTCTTT
TRBV29-1,NA,few,TRBJ1-2,CSVNQGIANYGYTF,TGCAGCGTAAACCAGGGGATTGCTAACTATGGCTACACCTTC
TRBV28,NA,NA,TRBJ1-2,CASSWRGRRGYGYTF,TGTGCCAGCAGTTGGCGGGGACGGAGGGGCTATGGCTACACCTTC
TRBV28,NA,NA,TRBJ1-1,CASSSPTTLDRNTEAFF,TGTGCCAGCAGTTCCCCCACTACTTTAGACAGGAACACTGAAGCTTTCTTT
TRBV5-1,NA,once,TRBJ1-1,CASSLGAANTEAFF,TGCGCCAGCAGCTTGGGGGCGGCGAACACTGAAGCTTTCTTT